This TCR beta chain emerged from a study of tumor-infiltrating lymphocytes in primary liver carcinoma. In the study overall: Patients comprised men and women whose ages fell between 30 and 69 years.

Researchers generated TCR beta cDNA from about 0.5 ug of total RNA, relying on a constant-region primer. Slightly modified ARM-PCR, run as three nested multiplex PCR rounds, produced the TCR beta libraries. The first two PCR rounds used TRBV1-TRBV30 forward primers with a C-beta reverse primer, roughly 10 cycles each. TCRdb processed the multiplex PCR reads anew with MiXCR; each CDR3 protein has one entry. This sample yields tens of thousands of distinct CDR3 sequences, of which about three quarters are seen a single time; less than 35% belongs to the top ten. This clonotype was detected ten times or more. Its specificity is not known. The V and J ends lost 5 bases and 4 bases, in that order; junction bases with no gene match: 7. Germline assignment: CDR1 MDHEN and CDR2 SYDVKM. The CDR3 runs 16 residues. Notes on the study in general: Detection in all five tumor regions applied to only about 8-24% of top clones. Tumor top-250-clone fractions significantly exceeded those of blood (p = 0.039).

Extraction of RNA together with DNA used about 17-30 mg of unsorted bulk tissue. Tumor samples all exceeded 75% viable tumor cells. The rearrangement links TRBV28 to TRBJ1-5; 11 bases map to TRBD1. The sample taken for sequencing was liver tumor tissue from sampling region 5. The subset denotes: tumor region T5, tumor centre. This clonotype was sampled from a middle-aged man with primary liver carcinoma and hepatitis B virus infection. The CDR3, as DNA: TGTGCCAGCAGTCGGACAGGGGGCTTGGGGAATCAGCCCCAGCATTTT. This codes for CASSRTGGLGNQPQHF.